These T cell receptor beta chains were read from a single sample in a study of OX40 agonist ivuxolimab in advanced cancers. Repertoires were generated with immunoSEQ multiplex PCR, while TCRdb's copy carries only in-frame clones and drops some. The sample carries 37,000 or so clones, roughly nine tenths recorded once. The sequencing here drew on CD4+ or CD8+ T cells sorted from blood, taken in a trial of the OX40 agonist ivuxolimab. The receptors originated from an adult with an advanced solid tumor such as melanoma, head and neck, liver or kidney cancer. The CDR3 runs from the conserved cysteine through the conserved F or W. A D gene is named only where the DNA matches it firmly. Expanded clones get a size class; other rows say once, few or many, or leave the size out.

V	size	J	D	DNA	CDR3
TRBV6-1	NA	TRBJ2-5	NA	TGTGCCAGCAGTGAAAGGTACGGAGGGGCAGAGACCCAGTACTTC	CASSERYGGAETQYF
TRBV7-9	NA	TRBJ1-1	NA	TGTGCCAGCAGCTTGATTTCTGAAGCTTTCTTT	CASSLISEAFF
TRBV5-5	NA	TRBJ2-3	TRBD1	TGTGCCAGCAGCTTGTTGACAGGGGCTGGGGATACGCAGTATTTT	CASSLLTGAGDTQYF
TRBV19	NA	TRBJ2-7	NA	TGTGCCAGTAGTATAGGGCGCGACTCCTACGAGCAGTACTTC	CASSIGRDSYEQYF
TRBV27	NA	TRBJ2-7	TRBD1	TGTGCCAGCAGTTCCTCCGGGACAGGGAAGAGAGAGCAGTACTTC	CASSSSGTGKREQYF
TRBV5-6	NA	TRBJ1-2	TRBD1	TGTGCCAGCAGCCCGAGGGGGACAGAGGTTCATGGCTACACCTTC	CASSPRGTEVHGYTF
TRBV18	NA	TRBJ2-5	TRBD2	TGTGCCAGCTCACCACCTTCGGGACTAGCGTCGGGAGAGACCCAGTACTTC	CASSPPSGLASGETQYF
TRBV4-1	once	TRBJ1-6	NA	TGCGCCAGCGGCCACGAATCAAATAATTCACCCCTCCACTTT	CASGHESNNSPLHF
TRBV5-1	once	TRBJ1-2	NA	TGCGCCAGCAGCGGGGGTTGGGATGGCTACACCTTC	CASSGGWDGYTF
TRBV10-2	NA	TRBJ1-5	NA	TGCGCCAGCACGGTAGGGTGGAATCAGCCCCAGCATTTT	CASTVGWNQPQHF
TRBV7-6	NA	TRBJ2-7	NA	TGTGCCAGCAGCCGCGGACCAGACGGGGAAGACGAGCAGTACTTC	CASSRGPDGEDEQYF
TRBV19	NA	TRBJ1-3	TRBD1	TGTGCCAGTAGTACGCCCCGACAGGGGGGTGGAAACACCATATATTTT	CASSTPRQGGGNTIYF
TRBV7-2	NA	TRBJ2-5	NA	TGTGCCAGCAGTTTTATCGGGGATACCCAGTACTTC	CASSFIGDTQYF
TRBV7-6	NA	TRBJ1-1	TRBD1	TGTGCCAGCAGCCGCCCGACAGGGCGGACTGAAGCTTTCTTT	CASSRPTGRTEAFF
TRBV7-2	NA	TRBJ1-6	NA	TGTGCCAGCAGCTCTCAGGGGAATAATTCACCCCTCCACTTT	CASSSQGNNSPLHF
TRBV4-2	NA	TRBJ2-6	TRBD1	TGTGCCAGCAGCCACGGGACAGGGGGGTACTCTGGGGCCAACGTCCTGACTTTC	CASSHGTGGYSGANVLTF